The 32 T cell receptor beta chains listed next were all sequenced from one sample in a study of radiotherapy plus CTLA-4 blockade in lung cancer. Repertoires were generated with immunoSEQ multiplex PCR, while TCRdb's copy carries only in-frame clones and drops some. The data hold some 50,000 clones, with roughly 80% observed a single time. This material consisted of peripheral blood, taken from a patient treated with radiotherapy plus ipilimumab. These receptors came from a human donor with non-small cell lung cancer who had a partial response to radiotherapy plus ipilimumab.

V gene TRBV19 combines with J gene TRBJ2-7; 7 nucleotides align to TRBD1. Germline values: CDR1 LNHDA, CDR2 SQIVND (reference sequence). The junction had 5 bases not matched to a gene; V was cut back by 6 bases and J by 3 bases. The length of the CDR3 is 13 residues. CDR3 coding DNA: TGTGCCAGTAGCCCGGGACAGAACTACGAGCAGTACTTC. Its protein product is CASSPGQNYEQYF.

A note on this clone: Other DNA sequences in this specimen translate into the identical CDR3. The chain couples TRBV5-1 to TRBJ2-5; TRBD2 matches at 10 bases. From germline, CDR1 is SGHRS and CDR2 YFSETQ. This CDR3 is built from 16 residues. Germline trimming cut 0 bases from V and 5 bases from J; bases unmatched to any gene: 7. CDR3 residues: CASSLESGGAGETQYF. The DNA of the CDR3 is TGCGCCAGCAGCTTGGAGAGCGGGGGGGCCGGTGAGACCCAGTACTTC. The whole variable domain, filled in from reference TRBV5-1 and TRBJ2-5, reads KAGVTQTPRYLIKTRGQQVTLSCSPISGHRSVSWYQQTPGQGLQFLFEYFSETQRNKGNFPGRFSGRQFSNSRSEMNVSTLELGDSALYLCASSLESGGAGETQYFGPGTRLLVL.

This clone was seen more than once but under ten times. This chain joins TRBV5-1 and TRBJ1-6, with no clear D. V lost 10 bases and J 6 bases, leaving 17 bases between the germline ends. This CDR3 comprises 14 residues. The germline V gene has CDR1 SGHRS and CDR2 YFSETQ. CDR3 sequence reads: CAGNEGVGNSPLHF. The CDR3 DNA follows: TGCGCCGGCAACGAGGGAGTGGGTAATTCACCCCTCCACTTT. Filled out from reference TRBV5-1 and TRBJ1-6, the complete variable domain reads KAGVTQTPRYLIKTRGQQVTLSCSPISGHRSVSWYQQTPGQGLQFLFEYFSETQRNKGNFPGRFSGRQFSNSRSEMNVSTLELGDSALYLCAGNEGVGNSPLHFGNGTRLTVT.

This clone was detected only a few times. The CDR3 protein is CASSYGGSNQPQHF. For the CDR3, the DNA is TGTGCCAGCAGTTACGGAGGTAGCAATCAGCCCCAGCATTTT. V usage is TRBV6-5 and J usage is TRBJ1-5; D is ambiguous. The CDR3 runs to 14 residues. The V gene's germline CDR1 is MNHEY and CDR2 SVGAGI. Trimming stripped 2 bases from V and 0 bases from J, with 5 bases between.

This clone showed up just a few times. The CDR3 here is CASQGRQRGLGDQETQYF. The CDR3 region has the DNA TGTGCCAGTCAGGGTCGGCAGAGGGGGTTGGGGGACCAAGAGACCCAGTACTTC. This chain joins TRBV19 and TRBJ2-5; D possibly corresponds to TRBD1 (6 bases). Deletions cut 8 bases from V and 0 bases from J, with 25 bases between. The germline gives CDR1 LNHDA, CDR2 SQIVND (reference sequence). The CDR3 totals 18 residues.

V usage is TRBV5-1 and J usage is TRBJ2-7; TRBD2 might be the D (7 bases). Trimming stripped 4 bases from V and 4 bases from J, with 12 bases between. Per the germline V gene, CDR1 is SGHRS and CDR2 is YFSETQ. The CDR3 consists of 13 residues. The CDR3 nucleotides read TGCGCCAGCAGCCTCGGGGGGACATACGAGCAGTACTTC. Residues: CASSLGGTYEQYF.

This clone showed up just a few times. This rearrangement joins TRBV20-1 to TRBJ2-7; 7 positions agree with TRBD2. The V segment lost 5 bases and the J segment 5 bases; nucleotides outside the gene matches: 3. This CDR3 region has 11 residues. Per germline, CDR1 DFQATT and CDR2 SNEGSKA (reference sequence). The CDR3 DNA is TGCAGTGCTGGGAGGGGAAACGAGCAGTACTTC. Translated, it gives CSAGRGNEQYF.

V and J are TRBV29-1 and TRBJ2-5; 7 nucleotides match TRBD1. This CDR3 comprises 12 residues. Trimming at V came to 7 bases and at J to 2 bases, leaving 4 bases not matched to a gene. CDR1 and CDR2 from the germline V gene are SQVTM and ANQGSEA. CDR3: CSAGQKQETQYF. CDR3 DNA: TGCAGCGCGGGACAGAAACAAGAGACCCAGTACTTC. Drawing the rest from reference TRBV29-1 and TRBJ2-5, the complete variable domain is SAVISQKPSRDICQRGTSLTIQCQVDSQVTMMFWYRQQPGQSLTLIATANQGSEATYESGFVIDKFPISRPNLTFSTLTVSNMSPEDSSIYLCSAGQKQETQYFGPGTRLLVL.

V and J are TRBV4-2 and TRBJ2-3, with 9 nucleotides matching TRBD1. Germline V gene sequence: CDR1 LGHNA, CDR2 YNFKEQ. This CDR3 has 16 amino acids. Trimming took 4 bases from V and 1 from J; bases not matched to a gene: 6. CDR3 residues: CASSPGQGQGTDTQYF. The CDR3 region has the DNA TGTGCCAGCAGCCCGGGACAGGGTCAGGGCACAGATACGCAGTATTTT.

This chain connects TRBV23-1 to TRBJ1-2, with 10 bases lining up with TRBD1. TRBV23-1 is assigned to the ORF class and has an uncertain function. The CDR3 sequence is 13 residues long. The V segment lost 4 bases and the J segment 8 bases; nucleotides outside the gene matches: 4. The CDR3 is CASSRQGAGGYTF. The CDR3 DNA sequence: TGCGCCAGCAGTCGACAGGGGGCGGGAGGCTACACCTTC.

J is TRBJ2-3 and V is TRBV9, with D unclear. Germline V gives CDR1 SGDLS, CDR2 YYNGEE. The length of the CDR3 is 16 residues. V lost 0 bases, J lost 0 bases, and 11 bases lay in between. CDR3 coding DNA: TGTGCCAGCAGCGTAGAGGCGGTCTCTAGCACAGATACGCAGTATTTT. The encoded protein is CASSVEAVSSTDTQYF. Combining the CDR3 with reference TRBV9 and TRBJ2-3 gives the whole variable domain DSGVTQTPKHLITATGQRVTLRCSPRSGDLSVYWYQQSLDQGLQFLIQYYNGEERAKGNILERFSAQQFPDLHSELNLSSLELGDSALYFCASSVEAVSSTDTQYFGPGTRLTVL.

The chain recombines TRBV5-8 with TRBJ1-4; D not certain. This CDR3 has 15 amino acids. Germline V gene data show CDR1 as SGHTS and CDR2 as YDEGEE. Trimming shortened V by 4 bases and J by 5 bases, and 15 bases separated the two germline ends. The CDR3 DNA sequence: TGTGCCAGCAGCCCGGGTGGAGGGCAGAATGAAAAACTGTTTTTT. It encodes CASSPGGGQNEKLFF. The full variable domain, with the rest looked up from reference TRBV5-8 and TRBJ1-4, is EAGVTQSPTHLIKTRGQQATLRCSPISGHTSVYWYQQALGLGLQFLLWYDEGEERNRGNFPPRFSGRQFPNYSSELNVNALELEDSALYLCASSPGGGQNEKLFFGSGTQLSVL.

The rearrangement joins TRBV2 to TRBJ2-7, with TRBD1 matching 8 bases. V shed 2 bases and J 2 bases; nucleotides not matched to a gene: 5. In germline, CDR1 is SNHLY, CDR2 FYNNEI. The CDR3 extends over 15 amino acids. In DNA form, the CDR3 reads TGTGCCAGCAGTGAACCGGGACAGGCCGCCTACGAGCAGTACTTC. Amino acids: CASSEPGQAAYEQYF. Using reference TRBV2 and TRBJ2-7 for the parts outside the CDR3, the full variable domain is EPEVTQTPSHQVTQMGQEVILRCVPISNHLYFYWYRQILGQKVEFLVSFYNNEISEKSEIFDDQFSVERPDGSNFTLKIRSTKLEDSAMYFCASSEPGQAAYEQYFGPGTRLTVT.

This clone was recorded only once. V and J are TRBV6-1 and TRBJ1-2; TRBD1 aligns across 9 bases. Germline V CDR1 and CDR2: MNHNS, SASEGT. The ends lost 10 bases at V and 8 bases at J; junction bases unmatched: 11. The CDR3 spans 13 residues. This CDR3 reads CATLTGTGNGYTF. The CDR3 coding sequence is TGTGCCACCCTTACCGGGACAGGGAACGGCTACACCTTC.

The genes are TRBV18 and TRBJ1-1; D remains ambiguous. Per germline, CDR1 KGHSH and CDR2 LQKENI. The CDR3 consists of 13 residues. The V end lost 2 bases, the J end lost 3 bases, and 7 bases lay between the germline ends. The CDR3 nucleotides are TGTGCCAGCTCACCATTCCGGGACACTGAAGCTTTCTTT. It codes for CASSPFRDTEAFF.

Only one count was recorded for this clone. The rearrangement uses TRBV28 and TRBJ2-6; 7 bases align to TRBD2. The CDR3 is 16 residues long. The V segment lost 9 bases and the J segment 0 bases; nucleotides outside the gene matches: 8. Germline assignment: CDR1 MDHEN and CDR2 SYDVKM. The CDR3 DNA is TGTGCCAGTGGGGGGGGGAGTTTCTCTGGGGCCAACGTCCTGACTTTC. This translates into CASGGGSFSGANVLTF.

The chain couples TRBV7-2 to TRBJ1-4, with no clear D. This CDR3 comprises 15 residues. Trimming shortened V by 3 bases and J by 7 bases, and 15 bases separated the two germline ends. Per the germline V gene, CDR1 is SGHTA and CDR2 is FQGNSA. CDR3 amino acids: CASSFVRGRSEKLFF. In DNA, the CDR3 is TGTGCCAGCAGCTTTGTTCGAGGGAGAAGTGAAAAACTGTTTTTT.

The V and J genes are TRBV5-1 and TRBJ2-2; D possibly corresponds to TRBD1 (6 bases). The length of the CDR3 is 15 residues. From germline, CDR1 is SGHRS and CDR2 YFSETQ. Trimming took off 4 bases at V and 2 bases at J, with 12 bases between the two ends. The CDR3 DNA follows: TGCGCCAGCAGCCTTCAGACAGGAAACACCGGGGAGCTGTTTTTT. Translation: CASSLQTGNTGELFF.

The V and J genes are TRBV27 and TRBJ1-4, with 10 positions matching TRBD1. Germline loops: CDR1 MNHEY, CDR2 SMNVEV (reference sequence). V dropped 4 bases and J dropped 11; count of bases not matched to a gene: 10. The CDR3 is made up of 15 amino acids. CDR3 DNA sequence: TGTGCCAGCAGTTCCCAACGACAGGGGGCGAACAAACTGTTTTTT. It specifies CASSSQRQGANKLFF.

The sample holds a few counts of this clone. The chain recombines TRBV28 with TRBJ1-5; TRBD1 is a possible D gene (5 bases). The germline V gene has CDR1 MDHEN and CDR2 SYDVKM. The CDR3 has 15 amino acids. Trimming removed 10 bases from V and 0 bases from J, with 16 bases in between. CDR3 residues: CAILQGDYSNQPQHF. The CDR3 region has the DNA TGTGCCATTCTCCAGGGCGATTATAGCAATCAGCCCCAGCATTTT.

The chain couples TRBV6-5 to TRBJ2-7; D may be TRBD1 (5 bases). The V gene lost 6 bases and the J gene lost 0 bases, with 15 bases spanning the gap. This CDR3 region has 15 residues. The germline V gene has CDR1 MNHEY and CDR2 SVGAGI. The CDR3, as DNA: TGTGCCAGCAGGGGGTCGGCTGACAGCTCCTACGAGCAGTACTTC. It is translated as CASRGSADSSYEQYF.

The CDR3 region is CASSLTEGYEQYF. For the CDR3, the DNA is TGTGCCAGCAGCTTAACTGAGGGTTACGAGCAGTACTTC. This chain connects TRBV7-6 to TRBJ2-7, with a possible D match to TRBD2 (5 bases). Germline V gene sequence: CDR1 SGHVS, CDR2 FNYEAQ. This CDR3 is 13 amino acids long. Trimming stripped 2 bases from V and 4 bases from J, with 9 bases between.

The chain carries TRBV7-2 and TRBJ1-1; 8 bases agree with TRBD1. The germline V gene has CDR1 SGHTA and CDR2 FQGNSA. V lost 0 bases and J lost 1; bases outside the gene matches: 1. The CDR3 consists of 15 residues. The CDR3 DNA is TGTGCCAGCAGCTTAGCGGGACAGGAGAACACTGAAGCTTTCTTT. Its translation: CASSLAGQENTEAFF. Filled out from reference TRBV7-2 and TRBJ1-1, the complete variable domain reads GAGVSQSPSNKVTEKGKDVELRCDPISGHTALYWYRQSLGQGLEFLIYFQGNSAPDKSGLPSDRFSAERTGGSVSTLTIQRTQQEDSAVYLCASSLAGQENTEAFFGQGTRLTVV.

This CDR3 reads CASSVAGVLNTEAFF. CDR3 coding DNA: TGTGCCAGCAGCGTAGCGGGGGTACTGAACACTGAAGCTTTCTTT. The V gene is TRBV9, the J gene TRBJ1-1; D is possibly TRBD1 (5 bases). V was pared by 0 bases and J by 0 bases, with 9 bases between. The CDR3 sequence is 15 residues long. Germline V gives CDR1 SGDLS, CDR2 YYNGEE.

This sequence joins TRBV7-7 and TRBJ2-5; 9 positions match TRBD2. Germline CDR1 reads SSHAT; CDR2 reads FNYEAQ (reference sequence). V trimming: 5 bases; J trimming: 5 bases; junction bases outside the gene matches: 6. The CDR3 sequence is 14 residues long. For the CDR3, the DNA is TGTGCCAGCAGCCAGGGACTAGCTGGCGAGACCCAGTACTTC. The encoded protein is CASSQGLAGETQYF.

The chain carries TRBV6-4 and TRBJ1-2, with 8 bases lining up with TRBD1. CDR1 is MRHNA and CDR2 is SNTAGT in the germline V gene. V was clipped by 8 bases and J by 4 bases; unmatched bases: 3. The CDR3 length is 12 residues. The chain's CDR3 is CASSGTGYGYTF. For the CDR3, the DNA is TGTGCCAGCTCCGGGACAGGCTATGGCTACACCTTC.

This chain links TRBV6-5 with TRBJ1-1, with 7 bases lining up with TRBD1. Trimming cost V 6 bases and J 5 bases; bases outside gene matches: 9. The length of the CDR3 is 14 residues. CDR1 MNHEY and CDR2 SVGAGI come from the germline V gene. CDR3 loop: CASSPPTGRTEAFF. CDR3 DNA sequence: TGTGCCAGCAGCCCTCCGACAGGGAGGACTGAAGCTTTCTTT.

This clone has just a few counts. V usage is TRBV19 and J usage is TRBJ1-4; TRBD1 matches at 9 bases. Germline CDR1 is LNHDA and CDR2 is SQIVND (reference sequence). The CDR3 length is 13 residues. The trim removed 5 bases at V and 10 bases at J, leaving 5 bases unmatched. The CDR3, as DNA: TGTGCCAGTAGTCGGGACAGGGACGGAAAACTGTTTTTT. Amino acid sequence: CASSRDRDGKLFF.

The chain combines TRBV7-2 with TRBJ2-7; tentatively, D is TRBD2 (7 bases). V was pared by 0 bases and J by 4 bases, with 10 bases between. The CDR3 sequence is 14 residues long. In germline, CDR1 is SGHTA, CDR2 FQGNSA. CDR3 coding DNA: TGTGCCAGCAGCTTAGCGGGGGGGCGGTACGAGCAGTACTTC. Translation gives CASSLAGGRYEQYF.

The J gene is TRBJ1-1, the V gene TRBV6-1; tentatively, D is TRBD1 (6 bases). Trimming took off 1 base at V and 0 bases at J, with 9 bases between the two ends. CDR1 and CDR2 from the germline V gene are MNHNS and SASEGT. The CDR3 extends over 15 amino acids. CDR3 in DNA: TGTGCCAGCAGTGAAGTCAGGGGCCTGAACACTGAAGCTTTCTTT. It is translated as CASSEVRGLNTEAFF.

The CDR3 coding sequence is TGTGCCAGCAGTTCCCCCCGGGGGGGGAGCAATCAGCCCCAGCATTTT. It encodes CASSSPRGGSNQPQHF. The chain links TRBV28 to TRBJ1-5, with D possibly TRBD1 on 5 matching bases. CDR1 is MDHEN and CDR2 is SYDVKM in the germline V gene. This CDR3 is 16 amino acids long. Trimming removed 4 bases from V and 1 base from J, with 14 bases in between.

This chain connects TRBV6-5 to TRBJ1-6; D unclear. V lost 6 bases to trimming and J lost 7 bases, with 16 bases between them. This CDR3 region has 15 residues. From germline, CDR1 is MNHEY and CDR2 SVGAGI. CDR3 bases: TGTGCCAGCAGCACGACAATCTCGGGGAATTCACCCCTCCACTTT. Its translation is CASSTTISGNSPLHF.